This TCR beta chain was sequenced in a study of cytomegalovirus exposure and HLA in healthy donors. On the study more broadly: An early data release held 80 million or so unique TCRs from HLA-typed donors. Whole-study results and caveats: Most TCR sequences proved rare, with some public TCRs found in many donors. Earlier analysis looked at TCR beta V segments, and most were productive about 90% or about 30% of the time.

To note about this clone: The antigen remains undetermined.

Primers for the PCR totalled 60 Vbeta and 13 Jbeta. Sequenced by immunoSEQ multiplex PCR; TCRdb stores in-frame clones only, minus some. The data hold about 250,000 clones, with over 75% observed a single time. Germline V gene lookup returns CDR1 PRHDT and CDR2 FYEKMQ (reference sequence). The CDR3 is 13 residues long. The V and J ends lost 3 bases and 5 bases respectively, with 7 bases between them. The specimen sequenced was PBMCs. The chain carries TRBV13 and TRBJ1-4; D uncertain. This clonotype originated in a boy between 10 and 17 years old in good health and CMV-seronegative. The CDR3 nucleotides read TGTGCCAGCAGCTTGGGCCCAAATGAAAAACTGTTTTTT. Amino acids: CASSLGPNEKLFF.